Listed below are T cell receptor beta chains from one sample, sequenced in a study of PD-1 blockade in mismatch repair-deficient tumors. The protocol was immunoSEQ multiplex PCR, while the TCRdb copy is restricted to in-frame clones and leaves out a portion. The data hold roughly 15,000 clones, with 84% observed a single time. This specimen consisted of PBMCs, obtained before pembrolizumab treatment. Receptor source: an adult with mismatch repair-deficient cancer. Both conserved end residues are part of each CDR3. The D gene is left open where the match is weak. Part of the rows lack a size; the others show once, few, many or a class for expanded clones.

TRBV5-4	-	TRBJ2-3	TRBD2	CASSTRTRGTDTQYF
TRBV19	-	TRBJ1-4	-	CASSIVSNEKLFF
TRBV30	-	TRBJ2-1	-	CAWSIMLASDEQFF
TRBV11-2	-	TRBJ2-5	-	CASSLRRETQYF
TRBV2	once	TRBJ2-3	-	CASSGVTDTQYF
TRBV6-5	-	TRBJ2-7	-	CASSFGGSAHEQYF
TRBV25-1	-	TRBJ2-7	-	CASSEGYEQYF
TRBV30	-	TRBJ2-5	TRBD1	CAWSVLGSGGVLGQETQYF
TRBV4-1	-	TRBJ2-7	-	CASSQDGDYEQYF
TRBV19	-	TRBJ2-1	-	CASSIYYSSYNEQFF
TRBV18	-	TRBJ2-7	-	CASSPGREYEQYF
TRBV11-2	few	TRBJ2-5	-	CASSPISSGGGETQYF
TRBV11-2	-	TRBJ2-3	TRBD1	CASSFWVTGDADTQYF
TRBV12-2	few	TRBJ2-7	-	CASRWTYEQYF
TRBV15	-	TRBJ1-5	-	CATSRDRGSNQPQHF
TRBV19	once	TRBJ2-5	-	CASSWSGFQETQYF
TRBV11-2	-	TRBJ1-1	-	CASSWSPGPRGTEAFF
TRBV4-2	-	TRBJ2-7	-	CASSQVGSGQPSYEQYF
TRBV14	-	TRBJ1-3	-	CASSQDDYSGNTIYF
TRBV30	few	TRBJ2-6	-	CAWGDLGRINPRTGANVLTF
TRBV27	-	TRBJ2-1	TRBD2	CASSPLERAGDRCSEQFF
TRBV7-2	-	TRBJ2-7	-	CASSLSSGWYEQYF
TRBV4-3	-	TRBJ2-7	-	CASSQDSGDSPYEQYF
TRBV28	-	TRBJ2-3	-	CASSLPLRPTDTQYF
TRBV5-1	-	TRBJ1-2	-	CASSLGAGANEYGYTF
TRBV4-1	-	TRBJ2-5	TRBD2	CASSQGSSGSQETQYF
TRBV11-2	once	TRBJ2-3	-	CASSPPTDTQYF
TRBV19	-	TRBJ2-1	TRBD1	CASSSRDRGGNEQFF
TRBV27	-	TRBJ2-7	TRBD1	CASSFKQGTYEQYF